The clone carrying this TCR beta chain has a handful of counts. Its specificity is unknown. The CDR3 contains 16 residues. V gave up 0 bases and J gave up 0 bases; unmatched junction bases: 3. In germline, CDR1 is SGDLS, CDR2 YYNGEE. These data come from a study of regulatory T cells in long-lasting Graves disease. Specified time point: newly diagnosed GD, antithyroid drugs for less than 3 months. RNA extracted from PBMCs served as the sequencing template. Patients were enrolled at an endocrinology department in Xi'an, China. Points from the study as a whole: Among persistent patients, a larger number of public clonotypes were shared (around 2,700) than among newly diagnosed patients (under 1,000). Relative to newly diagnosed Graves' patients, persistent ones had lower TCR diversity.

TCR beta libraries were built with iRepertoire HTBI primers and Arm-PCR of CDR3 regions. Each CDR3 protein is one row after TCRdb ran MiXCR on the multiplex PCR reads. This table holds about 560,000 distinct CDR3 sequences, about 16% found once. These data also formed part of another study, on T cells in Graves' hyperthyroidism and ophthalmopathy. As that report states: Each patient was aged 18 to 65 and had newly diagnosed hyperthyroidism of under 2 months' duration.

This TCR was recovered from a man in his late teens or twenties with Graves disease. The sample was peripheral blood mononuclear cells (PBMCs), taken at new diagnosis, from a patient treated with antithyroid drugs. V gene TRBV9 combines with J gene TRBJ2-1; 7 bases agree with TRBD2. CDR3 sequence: CASSVDGGSSYNEQFF. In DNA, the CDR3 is TGTGCCAGCAGCGTAGACGGGGGGAGCTCCTACAATGAGCAGTTCTTC.